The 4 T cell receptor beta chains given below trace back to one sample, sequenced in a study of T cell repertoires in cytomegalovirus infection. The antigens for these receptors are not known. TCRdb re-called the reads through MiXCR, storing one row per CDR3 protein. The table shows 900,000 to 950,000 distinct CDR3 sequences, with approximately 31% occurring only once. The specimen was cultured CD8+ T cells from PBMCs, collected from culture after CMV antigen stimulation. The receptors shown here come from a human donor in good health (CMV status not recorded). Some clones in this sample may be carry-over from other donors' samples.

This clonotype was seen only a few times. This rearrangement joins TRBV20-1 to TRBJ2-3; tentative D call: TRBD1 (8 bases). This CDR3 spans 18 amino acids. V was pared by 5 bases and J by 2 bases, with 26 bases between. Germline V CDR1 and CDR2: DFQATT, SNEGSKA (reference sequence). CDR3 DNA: TGCAGTGCTTCGACAGGGGTTTGGAAGGGGGGGATCACAGATACGCAGTATTTT. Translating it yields CSASTGVWKGGITDTQYF.

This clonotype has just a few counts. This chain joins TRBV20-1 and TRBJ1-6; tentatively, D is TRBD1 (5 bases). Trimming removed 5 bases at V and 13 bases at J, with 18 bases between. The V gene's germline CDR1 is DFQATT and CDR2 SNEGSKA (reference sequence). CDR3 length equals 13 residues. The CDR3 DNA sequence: TGCAGTGCTGGGGGTGCGGGGCTGGCGCCCCTCCACTTT. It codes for CSAGGAGLAPLHF.

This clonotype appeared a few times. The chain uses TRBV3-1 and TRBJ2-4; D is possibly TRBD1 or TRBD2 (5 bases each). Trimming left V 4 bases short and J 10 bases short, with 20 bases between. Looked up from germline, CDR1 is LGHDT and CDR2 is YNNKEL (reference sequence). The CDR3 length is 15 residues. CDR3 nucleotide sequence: TGTGCCAGCAGCCGCCGCCCCGGGACCGGGCCAATTCAGTACTTC. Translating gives CASSRRPGTGPIQYF.

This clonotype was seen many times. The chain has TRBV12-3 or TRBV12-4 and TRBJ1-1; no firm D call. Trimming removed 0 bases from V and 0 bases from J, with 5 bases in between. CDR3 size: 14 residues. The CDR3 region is CASSLANMNTEAFF. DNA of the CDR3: TGTGCCAGCAGTTTAGCCAACATGAACACTGAAGCTTTCTTT.